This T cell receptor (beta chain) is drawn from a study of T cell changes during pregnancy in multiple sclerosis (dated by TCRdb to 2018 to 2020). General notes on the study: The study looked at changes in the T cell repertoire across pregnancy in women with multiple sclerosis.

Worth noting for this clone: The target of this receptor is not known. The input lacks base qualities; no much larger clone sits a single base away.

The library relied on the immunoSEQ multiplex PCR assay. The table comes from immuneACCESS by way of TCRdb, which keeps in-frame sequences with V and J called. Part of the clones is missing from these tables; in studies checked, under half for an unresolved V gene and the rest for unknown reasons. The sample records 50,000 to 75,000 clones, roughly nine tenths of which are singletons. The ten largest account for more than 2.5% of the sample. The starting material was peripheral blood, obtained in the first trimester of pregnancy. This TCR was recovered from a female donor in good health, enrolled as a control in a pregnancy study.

This receptor carries the CDR3 CASTPRGSYEQYF. The bases read TGTGCCAGCACGCCTCGAGGCTCCTACGAGCAGTACTTC. In this chain, TRBV2 is recombined with TRBJ2-7; the D gene is not confidently resolved. Taken from cysteine to phenylalanine, the CDR3 has 13 residues. Solely the CDR3 DNA is kept, with 39 bases framed from the first base. Reading the germline V gene gives CDR1 SNHLY and CDR2 FYNNEI. The V end loses 7 bases and the J end loses 0 bases, and a stretch of 10 bases separates them.